The 6 T cell receptor beta chains presented below share a single source sample, sequenced in a study of shared clonotypes between healthy human individuals. Assay used: immunoSEQ multiplex PCR; TCRdb lists only in-frame clones, some missing. This sample has roughly 1,000,000 clones; approximately 78% occur once, and the top ten carry around 0.47%. Material: memory CD4+ T cells from PBMCs. Subset in this sample: CD45RA-negative fraction. The receptors shown here come from a man aged 18 to 30 in good health. Some clones in this sample may be carry-over from other donors' samples.

This clone was recorded only once. The CDR3 loop reads CASSPMGGKTETQYF. Written as DNA, the CDR3 is TGCGCCAGCAGCCCGATGGGGGGGAAAACGGAGACCCAGTACTTC. The rearrangement joins TRBV5-1 to TRBJ2-5, with TRBD2 matching over 7 bases. From germline, CDR1 is SGHRS and CDR2 YFSETQ. The ends lost 4 bases at V and 5 bases at J; junction bases unmatched: 11. This CDR3 has 15 residues.

The genes are TRBV19 and TRBJ2-6; D may be TRBD2 (6 bases). Trimming stripped 5 bases from V and 4 bases from J, with 9 bases between. The length of the CDR3 is 14 residues. The germline CDR1 and CDR2 sequences are LNHDA and SQIVND (reference sequence). CDR3 in DNA: TGTGCCAGTAGTCGGAGGGAAGGGGCCAACGTCCTGACTTTC. Translated: CASSRREGANVLTF.

The CDR3 sequence is CASSPPDAGREKLFF. The CDR3 nucleotides are TGTGCCAGCTCACCACCGGACGCCGGACGCGAAAAACTGTTTTTT. The J gene is TRBJ1-4, the V gene TRBV18; no firm D call. This CDR3 is built from 15 residues. Between the trimmed V and J ends, which lost 0 bases and 8 bases, there was a span of 13 bases. Germline CDR1 and CDR2: KGHSH and LQKENI.

The chain combines TRBV4-1 with TRBJ1-3, with unresolved D. Germline V CDR1 and CDR2: MGHRA, YSYEKL. The V end lost 4 bases, the J end lost 0 bases, and 10 bases lay between the germline ends. The CDR3 runs 15 residues. CDR3 sequence (DNA): TGCGCCAGCAGCCCTTACCTAATCTCTGGAAACACCATATATTTT. It is translated as CASSPYLISGNTIYF.

The V gene is TRBV7-3, the J gene TRBJ2-2; 7 bases line up with TRBD2. This CDR3 is built from 14 residues. Losses at the gene ends were 8 bases for V and 2 bases for J; bases not matched to a gene: 5. Germline-derived CDR1 and CDR2 are SGHTA and FQGTGA. DNA of the CDR3: TGTGCCAGCGGTGTAGCGGGCAACACCGGGGAGCTGTTTTTT. Translating it yields CASGVAGNTGELFF.

V gene TRBV27 combines with J gene TRBJ1-3, with TRBD1 matching 8 bases. The V segment lost 9 bases and the J segment 0 bases; nucleotides outside the gene matches: 7. The CDR3 has 15 amino acids. Germline V CDR1 and CDR2: MNHEY, SMNVEV (reference sequence). CDR3 sequence (DNA): TGTGCCAGACCAAAGGACAGGGCCTCTGGAAACACCATATATTTT. Protein: CARPKDRASGNTIYF.